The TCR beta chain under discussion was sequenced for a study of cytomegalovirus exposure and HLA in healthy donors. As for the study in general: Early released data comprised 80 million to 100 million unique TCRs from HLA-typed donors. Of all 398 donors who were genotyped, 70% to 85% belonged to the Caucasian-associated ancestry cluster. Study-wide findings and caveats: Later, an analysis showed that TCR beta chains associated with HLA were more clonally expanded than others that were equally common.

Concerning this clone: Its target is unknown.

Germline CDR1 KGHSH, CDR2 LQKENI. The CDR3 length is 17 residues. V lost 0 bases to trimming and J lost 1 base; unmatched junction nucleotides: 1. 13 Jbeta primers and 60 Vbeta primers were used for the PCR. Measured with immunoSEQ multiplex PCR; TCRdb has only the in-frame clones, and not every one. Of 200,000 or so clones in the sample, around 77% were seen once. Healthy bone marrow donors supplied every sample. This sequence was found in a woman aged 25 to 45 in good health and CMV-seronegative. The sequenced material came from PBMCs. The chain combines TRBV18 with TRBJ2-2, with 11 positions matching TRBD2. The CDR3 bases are TGTGCCAGCTCACCACCGGGACTAGCGGTGAACACCGGGGAGCTGTTTTTT. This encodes CASSPPGLAVNTGELFF.